This passage covers 5 T cell receptor beta chains from one sample sequenced in a study of blood T cell repertoires in COVID-19. The assay was immunoSEQ multiplex PCR, and TCRdb's table has in-frame clones only and misses some. Of fewer than 150,000 clones in the sample, more than 80% are singletons; the top ten hold approximately 9.9%. The sample taken for sequencing was peripheral blood. These receptors came from an elderly woman with acute or convalescent COVID-19.

The chain has TRBV7-9 and TRBJ1-1; maybe TRBD1 (6 bases). The CDR3 has 14 residues. Trimming left V 5 bases short and J 1 base short, with 11 bases between. Germline V gene sequence: CDR1 SEHNR, CDR2 FQNEAQ (reference sequence). CDR3 nucleotides: TGTGCCAGCAGCCAAGGGGGATCGAACACTGAAGCTTTCTTT. This codes for CASSQGGSNTEAFF.

The chain couples TRBV9 to TRBJ1-1; D remains unclear. CDR3 length: 15 amino acids. The germline CDR1 and CDR2 sequences are SGDLS and YYNGEE. With 3 bases removed from V and 1 base from J, the gap between germline ends came to 13 bases. The CDR3 protein is CASSAQVEPNTEAFF. The CDR3 DNA sequence: TGTGCCAGCAGCGCCCAGGTAGAGCCGAACACTGAAGCTTTCTTT.

In this sample, this clone turned up once. The chain employs TRBV3-1 (or the pseudogene TRBV3-2) and TRBJ1-5; D may be TRBD1 (6 bases). From germline, CDR1 is LGHDT and CDR2 YNNKEL (reference sequence). This CDR3 region has 13 residues. V was cut by 2 bases and J by 7 bases, with 9 bases left in between. In nucleotides, the CDR3 is TGTGCCAGCAGCCAACAGGGGAAACAGCCCCAGCATTTT. Its translation is CASSQQGKQPQHF.

The rearrangement uses TRBV2 and TRBJ1-1, with 12 bases matching TRBD1. V was clipped by 5 bases and J by 10 bases; unmatched bases: 5. This CDR3 region has 13 residues. Germline CDR1 is SNHLY and CDR2 is FYNNEI. The CDR3 here is CASSRRDRGPAFF. DNA for the CDR3: TGTGCCAGCAGTCGCCGGGACAGGGGGCCAGCTTTCTTT.

V is TRBV2 and J is TRBJ1-6; TRBD1 agrees at 8 bases. The CDR3 has 13 amino acids. Trimming removed 8 bases from V and 6 bases from J; junction bases left unmatched: 3. Germline CDR1 SNHLY, CDR2 FYNNEI. The CDR3 coding sequence is TGTGCCAGCGCGGACAGGGCTAATTCACCCCTCCACTTT. Its protein is CASADRANSPLHF.